This is a list of T cell receptor beta chains from one sample in a study of lymphopenia after photon versus proton radiotherapy. Data came from immunoSEQ multiplex PCR; TCRdb stores just in-frame clones and leaves some out. The data contain about 65,000 clones, around 86% of them singletons. The specimen was peripheral blood, collected from a patient treated with proton-based radiotherapy. The origin of the receptors is a man at least 80 years old with esophageal cancer. Each CDR3 is given with its conserved first and last residue. A D gene is named only where the DNA matches it firmly. Only part of the rows carry a size: once, few, many, or a class if the clone is expanded.

size: -; D: -; J: TRBJ2-1; V: TRBV4-3; CDR3: CASSQDAASYNEQFF; DNA: TGCGCCAGCAGCCAAGATGCAGCCTCCTACAATGAGCAGTTCTTC
size: once; D: TRBD2; J: TRBJ2-3; V: TRBV30; CDR3: CAWTSGRMGAQYF; DNA: TGTGCCTGGACTAGCGGGAGGATGGGGGCGCAGTATTTT
size: -; D: TRBD1; J: TRBJ2-1; V: TRBV9; CDR3: CASGTGGVNEQFF; DNA: TGTGCCAGCGGGACAGGGGGAGTCAATGAGCAGTTCTTC
size: -; D: -; J: TRBJ2-5; V: TRBV6-5; CDR3: CASTRRAHGQETQYF; DNA: TGTGCCAGCACCAGGCGGGCACACGGGCAAGAGACCCAGTACTTC
size: -; D: -; J: TRBJ1-1; V: TRBV5-1; CDR3: CASSLRVQNTEAFF; DNA: TGCGCCAGCAGCTTGCGGGTACAGAACACTGAAGCTTTCTTT
size: -; D: -; J: TRBJ2-5; V: TRBV4-3; CDR3: CASSQTIRTGRQETQYF; DNA: TGCGCCAGCAGCCAAACGATTCGGACGGGACGCCAAGAGACCCAGTACTTC
size: -; D: TRBD1; J: TRBJ1-1; V: TRBV5-1; CDR3: CASSSGQGGSEAFF; DNA: TGCGCCAGCAGCTCGGGGCAGGGGGGCTCTGAAGCTTTCTTT
size: -; D: TRBD2; J: TRBJ2-1; V: TRBV7-3; CDR3: CASSPGLARNEQFF; DNA: TGTGCCAGCAGCCCAGGACTAGCCCGGAATGAGCAGTTCTTC
size: -; D: TRBD1; J: TRBJ2-7; V: TRBV11-2; CDR3: CASSLALGQVSYEQYF; DNA: TGTGCCAGCAGCTTAGCCCTGGGACAGGTCTCCTACGAGCAGTACTTC
size: -; D: -; J: TRBJ2-1; V: TRBV27; CDR3: CASMWPGPRSEQFF; DNA: TGTGCCAGTATGTGGCCGGGCCCTCGATCTGAGCAGTTCTTC
size: -; D: -; J: TRBJ2-7; V: TRBV7-2; CDR3: CASSLGRQLSSYEQYF; DNA: TGTGCCAGCAGCTTAGGGCGCCAGCTAAGCTCCTACGAGCAGTACTTC